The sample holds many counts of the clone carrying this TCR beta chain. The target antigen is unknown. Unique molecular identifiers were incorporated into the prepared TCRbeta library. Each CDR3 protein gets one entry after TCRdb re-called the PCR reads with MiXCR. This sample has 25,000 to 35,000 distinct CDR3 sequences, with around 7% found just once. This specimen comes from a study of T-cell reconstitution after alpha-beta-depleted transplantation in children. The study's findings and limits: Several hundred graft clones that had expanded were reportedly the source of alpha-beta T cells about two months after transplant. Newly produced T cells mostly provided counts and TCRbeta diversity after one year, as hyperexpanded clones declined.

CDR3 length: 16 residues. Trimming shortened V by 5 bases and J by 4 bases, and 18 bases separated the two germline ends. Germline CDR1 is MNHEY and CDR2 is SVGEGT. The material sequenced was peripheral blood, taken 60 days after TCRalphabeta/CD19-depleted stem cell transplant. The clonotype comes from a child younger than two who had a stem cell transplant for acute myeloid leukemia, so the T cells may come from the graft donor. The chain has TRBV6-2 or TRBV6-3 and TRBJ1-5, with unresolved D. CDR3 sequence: CASSSRGDFKNQPQHF. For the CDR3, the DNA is TGTGCCAGCAGTAGCCGGGGAGACTTTAAAAATCAGCCCCAGCATTTT.